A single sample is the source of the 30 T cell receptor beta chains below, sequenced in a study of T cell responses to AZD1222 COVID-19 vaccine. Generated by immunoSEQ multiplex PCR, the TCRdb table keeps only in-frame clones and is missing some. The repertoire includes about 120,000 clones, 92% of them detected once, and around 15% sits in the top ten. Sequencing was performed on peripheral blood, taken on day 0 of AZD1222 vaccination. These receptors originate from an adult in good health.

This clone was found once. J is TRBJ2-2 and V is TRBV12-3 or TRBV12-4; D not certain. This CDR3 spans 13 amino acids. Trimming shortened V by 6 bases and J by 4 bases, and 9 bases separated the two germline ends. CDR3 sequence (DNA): TGTGCCAGCAGCGGCACGATCACCGGGGAGCTGTTTTTT. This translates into CASSGTITGELFF.

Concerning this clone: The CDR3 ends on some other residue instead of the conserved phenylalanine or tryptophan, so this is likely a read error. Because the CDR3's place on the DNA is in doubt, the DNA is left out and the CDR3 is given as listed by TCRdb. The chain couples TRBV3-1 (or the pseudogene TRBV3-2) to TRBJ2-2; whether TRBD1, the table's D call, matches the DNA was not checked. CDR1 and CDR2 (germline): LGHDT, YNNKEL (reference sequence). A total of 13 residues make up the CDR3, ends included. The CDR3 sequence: CASSGVCPISGLT.

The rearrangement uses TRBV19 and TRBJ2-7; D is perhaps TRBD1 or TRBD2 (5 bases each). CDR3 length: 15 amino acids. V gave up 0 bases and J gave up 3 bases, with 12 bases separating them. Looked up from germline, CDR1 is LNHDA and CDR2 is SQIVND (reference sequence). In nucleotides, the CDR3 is TGTGCCAGTAGTATAGATCGGGACGGGTTCTACGAGCAGTACTTC. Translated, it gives CASSIDRDGFYEQYF.

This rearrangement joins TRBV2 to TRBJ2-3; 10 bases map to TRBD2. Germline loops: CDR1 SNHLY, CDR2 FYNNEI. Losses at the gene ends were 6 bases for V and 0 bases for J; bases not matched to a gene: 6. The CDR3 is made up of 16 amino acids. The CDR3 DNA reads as TGTGCCAGCAGATATTTAGCGGGGGGTAGCACAGATACGCAGTATTTT. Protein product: CASRYLAGGSTDTQYF.

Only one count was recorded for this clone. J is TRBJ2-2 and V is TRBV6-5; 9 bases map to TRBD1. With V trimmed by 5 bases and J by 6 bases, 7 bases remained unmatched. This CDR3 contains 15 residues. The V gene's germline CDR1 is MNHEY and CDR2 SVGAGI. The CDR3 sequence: CASSTLGTGPGELFF. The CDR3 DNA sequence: TGTGCCAGCAGTACCCTCGGGACAGGGCCCGGGGAGCTGTTTTTT.

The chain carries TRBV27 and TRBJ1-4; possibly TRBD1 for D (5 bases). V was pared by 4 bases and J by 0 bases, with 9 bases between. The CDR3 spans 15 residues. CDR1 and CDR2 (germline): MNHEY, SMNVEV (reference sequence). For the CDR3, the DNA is TGTGCCAGCAGTTCAGGCAGGGCAACTAATGAAAAACTGTTTTTT. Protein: CASSSGRATNEKLFF.

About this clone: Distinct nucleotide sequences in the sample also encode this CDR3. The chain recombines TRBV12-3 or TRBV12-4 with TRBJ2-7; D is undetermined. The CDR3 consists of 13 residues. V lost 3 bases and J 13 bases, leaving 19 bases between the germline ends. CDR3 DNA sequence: TGTGCCAGCAGTTTGAGGCCAAAAGTTACCACTTACTTC. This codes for CASSLRPKVTTYF.

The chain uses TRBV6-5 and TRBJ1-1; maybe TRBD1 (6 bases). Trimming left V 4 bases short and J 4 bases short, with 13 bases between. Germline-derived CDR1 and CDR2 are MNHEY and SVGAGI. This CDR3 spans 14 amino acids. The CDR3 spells CASSSGRGSTEAFF. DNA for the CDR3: TGTGCCAGCAGTTCGGGCAGGGGAAGCACTGAAGCTTTCTTT.

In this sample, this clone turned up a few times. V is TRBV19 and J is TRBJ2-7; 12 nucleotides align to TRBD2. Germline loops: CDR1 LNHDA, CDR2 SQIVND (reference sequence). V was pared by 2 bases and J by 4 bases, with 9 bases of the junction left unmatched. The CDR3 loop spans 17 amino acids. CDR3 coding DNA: TGTGCCAGTAGTATAAATGGGAGACTAGCGGGAGAATACGAGCAGTACTTC. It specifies CASSINGRLAGEYEQYF.

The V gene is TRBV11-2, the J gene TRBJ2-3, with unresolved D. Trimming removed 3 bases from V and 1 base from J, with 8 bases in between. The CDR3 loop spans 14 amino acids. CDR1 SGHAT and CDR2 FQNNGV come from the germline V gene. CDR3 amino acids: CASSLVGGTDTQYF. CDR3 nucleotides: TGTGCCAGCAGCTTGGTCGGAGGCACAGATACGCAGTATTTT.

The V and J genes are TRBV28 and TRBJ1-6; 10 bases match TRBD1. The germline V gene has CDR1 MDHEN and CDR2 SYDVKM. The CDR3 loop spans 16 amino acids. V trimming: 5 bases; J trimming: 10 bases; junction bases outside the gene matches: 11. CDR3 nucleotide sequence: TGTGCCAGCAGTCCAGGGGACAGGGGTACGGGGTCACCCCTCCACTTT. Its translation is CASSPGDRGTGSPLHF. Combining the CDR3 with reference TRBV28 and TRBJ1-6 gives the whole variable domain DVKVTQSSRYLVKRTGEKVFLECVQDMDHENMFWYRQDPGLGLRLIYFSYDVKMKEKGDIPEGYSVSREKKERFSLILESASTNQTSMYLCASSPGDRGTGSPLHFGNGTRLTVT.

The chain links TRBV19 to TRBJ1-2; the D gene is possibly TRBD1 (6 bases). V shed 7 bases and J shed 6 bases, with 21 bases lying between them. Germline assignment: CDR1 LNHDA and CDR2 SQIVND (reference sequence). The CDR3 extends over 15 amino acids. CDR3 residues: CASTNGLGGGDGYTF. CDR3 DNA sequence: TGTGCCAGTACCAATGGCCTGGGGGGCGGAGATGGCTACACCTTC.

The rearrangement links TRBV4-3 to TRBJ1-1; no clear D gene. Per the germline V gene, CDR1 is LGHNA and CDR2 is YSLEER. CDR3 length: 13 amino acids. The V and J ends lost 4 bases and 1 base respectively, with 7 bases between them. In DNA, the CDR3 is TGCGCCAGCAGCCGAAAGAGGAACACTGAAGCTTTCTTT. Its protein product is CASSRKRNTEAFF.

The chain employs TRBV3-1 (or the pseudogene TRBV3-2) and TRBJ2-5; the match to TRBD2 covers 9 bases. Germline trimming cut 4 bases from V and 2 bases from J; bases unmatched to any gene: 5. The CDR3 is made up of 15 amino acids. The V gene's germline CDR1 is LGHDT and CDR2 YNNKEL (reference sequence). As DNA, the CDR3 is TGTGCCAGCAGCCCTAGCGGGGTGTCTCAAGAGACCCAGTACTTC. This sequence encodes CASSPSGVSQETQYF.

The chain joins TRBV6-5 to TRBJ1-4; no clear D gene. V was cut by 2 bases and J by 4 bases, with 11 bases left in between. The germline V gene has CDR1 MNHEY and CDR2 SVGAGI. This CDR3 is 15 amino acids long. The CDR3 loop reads CASSYRDGRNEKLFF. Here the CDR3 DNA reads TGTGCCAGCAGTTACAGGGATGGCCGTAATGAAAAACTGTTTTTT.

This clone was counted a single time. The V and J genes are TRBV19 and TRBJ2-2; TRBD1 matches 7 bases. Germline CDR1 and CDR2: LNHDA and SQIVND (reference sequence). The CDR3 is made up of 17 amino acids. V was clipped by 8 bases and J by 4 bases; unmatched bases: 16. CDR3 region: CASRDYRQGVFTGELFF. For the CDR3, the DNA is TGTGCCAGTCGGGATTACAGACAGGGCGTTTTCACCGGGGAGCTGTTTTTT. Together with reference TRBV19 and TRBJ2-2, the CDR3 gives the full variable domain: DGGITQSPKYLFRKEGQNVTLSCEQNLNHDAMYWYRQDPGQGLRLIYYSQIVNDFQKGDIAEGYSVSREKKESFPLTVTSAQKNPTAFYLCASRDYRQGVFTGELFFGEGSRLTVL.

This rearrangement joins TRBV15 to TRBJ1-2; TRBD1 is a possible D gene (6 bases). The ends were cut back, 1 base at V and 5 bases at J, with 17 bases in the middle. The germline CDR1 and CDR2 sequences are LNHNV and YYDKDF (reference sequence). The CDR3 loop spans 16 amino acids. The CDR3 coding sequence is TGTGCCACCAGCAGAGGGTCAGGGGTGGAAGAATATGGCTACACCTTC. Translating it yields CATSRGSGVEEYGYTF.

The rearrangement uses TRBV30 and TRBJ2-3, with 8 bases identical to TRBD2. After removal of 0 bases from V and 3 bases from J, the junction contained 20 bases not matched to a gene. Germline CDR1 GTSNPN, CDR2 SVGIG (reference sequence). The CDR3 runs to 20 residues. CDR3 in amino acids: CAWSVDGGSGKAEGTDTQYF. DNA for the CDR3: TGTGCCTGGAGTGTAGATGGAGGTAGCGGGAAGGCGGAGGGAACAGATACGCAGTATTTT. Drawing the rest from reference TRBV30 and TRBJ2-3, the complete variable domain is SQTIHQWPATLVQPVGSPLSLECTVEGTSNPNLYWYRQAAGRGLQLLFYSVGIGQISSEVPQNLSASRPQDRQFILSSKKLLLSDSGFYLCAWSVDGGSGKAEGTDTQYFGPGTRLTVL.

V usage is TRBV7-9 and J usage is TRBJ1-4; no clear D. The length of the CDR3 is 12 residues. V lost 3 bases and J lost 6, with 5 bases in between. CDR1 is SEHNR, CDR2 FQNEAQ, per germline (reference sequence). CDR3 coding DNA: TGTGCCAGCAGCTTTTGGGATGAAAAACTGTTTTTT. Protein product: CASSFWDEKLFF.

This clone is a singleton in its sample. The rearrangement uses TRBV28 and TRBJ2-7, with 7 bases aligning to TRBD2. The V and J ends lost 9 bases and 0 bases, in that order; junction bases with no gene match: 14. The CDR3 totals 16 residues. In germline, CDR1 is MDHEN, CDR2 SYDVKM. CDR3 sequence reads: CASPPSSGSSSYEQYF. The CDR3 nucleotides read TGTGCCAGTCCCCCCTCTAGCGGTTCGAGCTCCTACGAGCAGTACTTC.

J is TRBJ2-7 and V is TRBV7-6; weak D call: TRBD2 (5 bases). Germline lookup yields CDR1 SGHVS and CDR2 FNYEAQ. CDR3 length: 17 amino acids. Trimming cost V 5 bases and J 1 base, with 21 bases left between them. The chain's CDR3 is CASSAQPLGYGSYEQYF. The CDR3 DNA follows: TGTGCCAGCAGCGCCCAACCACTAGGGTACGGATCCTACGAGCAGTACTTC.

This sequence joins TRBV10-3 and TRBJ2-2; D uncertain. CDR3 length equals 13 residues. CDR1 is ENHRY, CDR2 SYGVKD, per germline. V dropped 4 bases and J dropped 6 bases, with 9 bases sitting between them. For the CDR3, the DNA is TGTGCCATCAGTGGAGAAGGCGCCGGGGAGCTGTTTTTT. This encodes CAISGEGAGELFF.

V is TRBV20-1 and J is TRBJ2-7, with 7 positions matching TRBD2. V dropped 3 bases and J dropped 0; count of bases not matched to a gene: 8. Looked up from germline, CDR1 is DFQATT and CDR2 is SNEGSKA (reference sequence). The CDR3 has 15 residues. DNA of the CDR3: TGCAGTGCTAGTCCAGGAGGACTAGACTCCTACGAGCAGTACTTC. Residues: CSASPGGLDSYEQYF.

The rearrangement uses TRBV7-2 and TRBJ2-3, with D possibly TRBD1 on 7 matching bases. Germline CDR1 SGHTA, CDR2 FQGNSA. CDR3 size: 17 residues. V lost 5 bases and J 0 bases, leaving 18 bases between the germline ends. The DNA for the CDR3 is TGTGCCAGCAGCCGGTTAGGGGGCGGGACCAGCACAGATACGCAGTATTTT. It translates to CASSRLGGGTSTDTQYF.

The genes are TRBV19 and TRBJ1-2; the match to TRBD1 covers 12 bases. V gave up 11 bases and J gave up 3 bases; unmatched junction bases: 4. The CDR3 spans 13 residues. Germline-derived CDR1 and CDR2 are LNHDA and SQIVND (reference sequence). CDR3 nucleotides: TGTGCCTGCCGGGACAGGGGGCACTATGGCTACACCTTC. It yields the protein CACRDRGHYGYTF. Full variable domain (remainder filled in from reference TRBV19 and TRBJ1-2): DGGITQSPKYLFRKEGQNVTLSCEQNLNHDAMYWYRQDPGQGLRLIYYSQIVNDFQKGDIAEGYSVSREKKESFPLTVTSAQKNPTAFYLCACRDRGHYGYTFGSGTRLTVV.

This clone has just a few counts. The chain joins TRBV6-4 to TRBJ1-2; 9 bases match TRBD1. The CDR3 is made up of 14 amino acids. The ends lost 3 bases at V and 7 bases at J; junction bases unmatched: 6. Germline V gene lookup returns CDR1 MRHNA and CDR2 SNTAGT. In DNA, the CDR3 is TGTGCCAGCAGTGAGCGGACAGGGGCGGGTGGCTACACCTTC. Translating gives CASSERTGAGGYTF.

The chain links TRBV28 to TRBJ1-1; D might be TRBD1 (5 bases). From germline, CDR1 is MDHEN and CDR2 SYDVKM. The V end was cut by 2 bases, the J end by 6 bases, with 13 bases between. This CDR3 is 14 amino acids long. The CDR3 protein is CASSLLDGTAEAFF. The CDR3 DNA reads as TGTGCCAGCAGTTTACTTGACGGGACGGCTGAAGCTTTCTTT.

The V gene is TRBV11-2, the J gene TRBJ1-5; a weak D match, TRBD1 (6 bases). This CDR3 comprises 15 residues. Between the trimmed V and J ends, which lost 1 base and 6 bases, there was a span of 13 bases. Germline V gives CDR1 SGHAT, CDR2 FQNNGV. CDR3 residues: CASSLVPGGLQPQHF. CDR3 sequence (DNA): TGTGCCAGCAGCTTAGTTCCGGGGGGCCTTCAGCCCCAGCATTTT. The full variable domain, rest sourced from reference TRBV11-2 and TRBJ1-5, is EAGVAQSPRYKIIEKRQSVAFWCNPISGHATLYWYQQILGQGPKLLIQFQNNGVVDDSQLPKDRFSAERLKGVDSTLKIQPAKLEDSAVYLCASSLVPGGLQPQHFGDGTRLSIL.

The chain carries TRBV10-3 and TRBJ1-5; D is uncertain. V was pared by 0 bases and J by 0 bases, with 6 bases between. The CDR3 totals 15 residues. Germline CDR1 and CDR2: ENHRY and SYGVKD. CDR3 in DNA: TGTGCCATCAGTGAGTCGTCCCTTAGCAATCAGCCCCAGCATTTT. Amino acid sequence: CAISESSLSNQPQHF.

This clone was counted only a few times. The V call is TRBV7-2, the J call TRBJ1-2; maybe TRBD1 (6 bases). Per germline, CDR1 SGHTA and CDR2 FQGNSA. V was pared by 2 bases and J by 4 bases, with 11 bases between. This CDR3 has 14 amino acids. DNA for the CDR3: TGTGCCAGCAGCTTAAGGGACAAGATCTATGGCTACACCTTC. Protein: CASSLRDKIYGYTF.